The rows below give T cell receptor beta chains drawn from one sample of a study of identifying expanded T cells in peripheral blood. Repertoires were generated with immunoSEQ multiplex PCR, while TCRdb's copy carries only in-frame clones and drops some. This repertoire shows around 90,000 clones, around 89% found once; its top ten account for around 4.1%. Source material: blood. These receptors originate from a person aged 18-69 years in good health. Each CDR3 is given with its conserved first and last residue. D genes are given only for firm matches. Clone size is shown for a subset of rows, as once, few, many or a class of expanded clone.

abundance	v_gene	d_gene	j_gene	CDR3aa	CDR3nt
NA	TRBV6-6	TRBD1	TRBJ1-2	CASEGQTDSYTF	TGTGCCAGTGAGGGACAGACAGACAGCTACACCTTC
few	TRBV5-1	TRBD1	TRBJ2-7	CASSQGQGAISYEQYF	TGCGCCAGCAGCCAGGGACAGGGGGCGATCTCCTACGAGCAGTACTTC
NA	TRBV6-4	NA	TRBJ2-2	CASSPTVGAGTGELFF	TGTGCCAGCAGTCCCACTGTTGGGGCGGGGACCGGGGAGCTGTTTTTT
NA	TRBV5-6	TRBD2	TRBJ2-7	CASSAILAGGPEQYF	TGTGCCAGCAGCGCTATACTAGCGGGAGGGCCCGAGCAGTACTTC
NA	TRBV28	NA	TRBJ2-7	CASSLVSYVPSYEQYF	TGTGCCAGCAGTTTAGTGTCCTACGTTCCCTCCTACGAGCAATACTTC
NA	TRBV9	TRBD2	TRBJ2-3	CASSVRGAGESTDTQYF	TGTGCCAGCAGCGTCCGGGGAGCGGGGGAGAGCACAGATACGCAGTATTTT
NA	TRBV9	TRBD2	TRBJ2-3	CASSVGGSGGSSTDTQYF	TGTGCCAGCAGCGTAGGCGGTAGCGGGGGTTCTAGCACAGATACGCAGTATTTT
NA	TRBV5-5	NA	TRBJ2-1	CATGRSYNEQFF	TGTGCCACGGGCCGCTCCTACAATGAGCAGTTCTTC
NA	TRBV6-6	NA	TRBJ1-2	CASSYQDRRGGYTF	TGTGCCAGCAGTTATCAAGACCGGCGGGGTGGCTACACCTTC
NA	TRBV5-4	TRBD2	TRBJ2-7	CASSSPSAGGGSYEQYF	TGTGCCAGCAGCTCACCCTCAGCGGGGGGGGGCTCCTACGAGCAGTACTTC
NA	TRBV10-2	TRBD2	TRBJ2-5	CASSALRGAQETQYF	TGCGCCAGCAGTGCTTTGCGGGGGGCCCAAGAGACCCAGTACTTC
NA	TRBV10-3	NA	TRBJ1-2	CAISDGGSTGYTF	TGTGCCATCAGTGACGGAGGCTCCACCGGCTACACCTTC
NA	TRBV27	NA	TRBJ1-2	CASSLSGFIAYTF	TGTGCCAGCAGTTTATCGGGGTTTATTGCCTACACCTTC
NA	TRBV28	NA	TRBJ1-2	CASREPGRQANYGYTF	TGTGCCAGCAGAGAACCCGGACGTCAAGCTAACTATGGCTACACCTTC
NA	TRBV27	NA	TRBJ2-3	CASSDGGGTDTQYF	TGTGCCAGCTCCGACGGGGGCGGCACAGATACGCAGTATTTT
NA	TRBV7-9	TRBD1	TRBJ2-7	CASSLGQGGYEQYF	TGTGCCAGCAGCCTGGGACAGGGAGGCTACGAGCAGTACTTC
NA	TRBV30	NA	TRBJ1-1	CAWSVRGESEAFF	TGTGCCTGGAGTGTACGGGGGGAGTCTGAAGCTTTCTTT
once	TRBV4-3	TRBD1	TRBJ2-5	CASSQETGVVETQYF	TGCGCCAGCAGCCAAGAAACAGGGGTAGTCGAGACCCAGTACTTC
NA	TRBV21-1	NA	TRBJ2-3	CASSKSQRVGGSRTDTQYF	TGTGCCAGCAGCAAATCCCAGAGAGTCGGCGGTTCTCGCACAGATACGCAGTATTTT
NA	TRBV5-4	TRBD2	TRBJ2-2	CASSLASGGRRGELFF	TGTGCCAGCAGCTTGGCTAGCGGGGGGCGTAGGGGGGAGCTGTTTTTT
NA	TRBV12-5	NA	TRBJ1-2	CASGFAGIDGYTF	TGTGCTAGTGGTTTTGCAGGGATCGATGGCTACACCTTC
NA	TRBV19	NA	TRBJ1-3	CASSRRTERNTIYF	TGTGCCAGTAGTCGTAGGACAGAGCGGAACACCATATATTTT
NA	TRBV9	TRBD1	TRBJ1-6	CASGQGNSPLHF	TGTGCCAGCGGACAGGGGAATTCACCCCTCCACTTT
NA	TRBV7-3	TRBD2	TRBJ2-3	CASSLTSGRAHPTRYVGYF	TGTGCCAGCAGCTTAACTAGCGGGAGGGCACACCCGACCAGATACGTTGGGTATTTT
NA	TRBV5-6	NA	TRBJ2-1	CASSLAPGQMGHEQFF	TGTGCCAGCAGCTTGGCCCCGGGCCAAATGGGGCATGAGCAGTTCTTC
NA	TRBV5-1	NA	TRBJ2-2	CASQASDTGELFF	TGCGCCAGCCAGGCAAGCGACACCGGGGAGCTGTTTTTT
NA	TRBV5-1	TRBD2	TRBJ2-3	CASSLVLAGTGDTQYF	TGCGCCAGCAGCTTGGTGTTAGCGGGGACTGGGGATACGCAGTATTTT
NA	TRBV9	NA	TRBJ1-2	CASSVVESYGYTF	TGTGCCAGCAGCGTAGTGGAGAGTTATGGCTACACCTTC
NA	TRBV6-5	NA	TRBJ2-7	CASSYSAEYAYEQYF	TGTGCCAGCAGTTACTCGGCCGAGTATGCCTACGAGCAGTACTTC
few	TRBV5-1	NA	TRBJ1-1	CASSTHRMNTEAFF	TGCGCCAGCAGCACACACAGGATGAACACTGAAGCTTTCTTT
NA	TRBV5-3	NA	TRBJ2-4	CARRHPGQGGSLGGLAKNIQYF	TGTGCCAGAAGGCATCCGGGACAAGGCGGAAGTTTGGGAGGACTAGCCAAAAACATTCAGTACTTC
NA	TRBV5-8	NA	TRBJ1-4	CASSVGEITNEKLFF	TGTGCCAGCAGCGTTGGGGAGATTACTAATGAAAAACTGTTTTTT
NA	TRBV4-1	NA	TRBJ1-2	CASSQVGQYGYTF	TGCGCCAGCAGCCAAGTAGGACAGTATGGCTACACCTTC
NA	TRBV5-1	NA	TRBJ2-3	CASSLVRQDTQYF	TGCGCCAGCAGCTTAGTCAGACAAGATACGCAGTATTTT
few	TRBV5-1	TRBD1	TRBJ2-6	CASSASRGQWANVLTF	TGCGCCAGCAGCGCCTCCAGGGGGCAGTGGGCCAACGTCCTGACTTTC
NA	TRBV18	NA	TRBJ1-2	CASSAQGYGYTF	TGTGCCAGCTCAGCACAGGGCTATGGCTACACCTTC
NA	TRBV11-2	TRBD2	TRBJ2-2	CASSETSGPTYTGELFF	TGTGCCAGCAGCGAGACTAGCGGGCCAACTTACACCGGGGAGCTGTTTTTT
NA	TRBV9	NA	TRBJ1-1	CASSVDRASEAFF	TGTGCCAGCAGCGTAGACAGGGCGAGTGAAGCTTTCTTT
NA	TRBV2	TRBD1	TRBJ1-1	CASSDQGDTEAFF	TGTGCCAGCAGTGACCAGGGGGACACTGAAGCTTTCTTT
NA	TRBV7-8	NA	TRBJ2-4	CASSLDYIQYF	TGTGCCAGCAGCTTAGATTACATTCAGTACTTC
NA	TRBV6-6	TRBD1	TRBJ2-7	CASSYQGQESYEQYF	TGTGCCAGCAGTTACCAGGGACAGGAATCCTACGAGCAGTACTTC
NA	TRBV7-9	NA	TRBJ1-4	CASSLADGLEKLFF	TGTGCCAGCAGCTTAGCTGACGGCCTTGAAAAACTGTTTTTT
NA	TRBV5-4	TRBD1	TRBJ2-5	CASSSGTGNQETQYF	TGTGCCAGCAGCTCCGGGACAGGGAACCAAGAGACCCAGTACTTC